This TCR beta chain was captured in a study of T cell responses to AZD1222 COVID-19 vaccine. Study information: Pooled samples include second doses given at about 4 or 12 weeks.

Libraries were prepared by immunoSEQ multiplex PCR; TCRdb keeps only in-frame clonotypes and omits some of them. The sample shows 200,000 or so clones, almost 95% of them seen only once. About this clone: As yet, its antigen is unknown.

The study, taken as a whole, reports: The donor group comprised mostly white British people and more females; the analysis possibly underestimated clonal diversity.

The germline CDR1 and CDR2 sequences are MDHEN and SYDVKM. V gave up 3 bases and J gave up 11 bases, with 13 bases separating them. The CDR3 loop spans 12 amino acids. The TCR was taken from an adult in good health. This material consisted of peripheral blood, taken on day 0 of AZD1222 vaccination. V is TRBV28 and J is TRBJ1-1; no firm D call. CDR3 coding DNA: TGTGCCAGCAGTTTGCGACCCGGATGGGCTTTCTTT. Its protein product is CASSLRPGWAFF.